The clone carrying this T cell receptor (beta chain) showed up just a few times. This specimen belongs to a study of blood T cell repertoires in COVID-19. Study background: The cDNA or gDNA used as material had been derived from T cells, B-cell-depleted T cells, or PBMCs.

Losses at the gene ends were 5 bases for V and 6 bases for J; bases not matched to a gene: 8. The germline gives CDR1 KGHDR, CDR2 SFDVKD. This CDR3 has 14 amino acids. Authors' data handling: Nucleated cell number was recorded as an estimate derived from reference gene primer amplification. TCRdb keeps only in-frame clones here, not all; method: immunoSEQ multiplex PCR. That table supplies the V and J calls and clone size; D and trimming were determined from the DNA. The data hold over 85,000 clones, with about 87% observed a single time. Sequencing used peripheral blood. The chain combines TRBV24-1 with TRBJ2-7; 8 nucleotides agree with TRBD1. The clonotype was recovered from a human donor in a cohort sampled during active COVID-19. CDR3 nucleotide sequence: TGTGCCACCAGTGCAGCCAGGGGGCCAGGCGAGCAGTACTTC. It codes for CATSAARGPGEQYF.